The T cell receptor beta chain described here comes from a study of blood T cell repertoires in COVID-19. Profiled with immunoSEQ multiplex PCR; TCRdb holds only in-frame clones, not every one. The sample lists some 300,000 clones, 85% to 90% occurring once. With 10 bases clipped from V and 2 bases from J, the junction kept 8 bases outside the gene matches. Germline V gene lookup returns CDR1 SGHAT and CDR2 FQDESV (reference sequence). This CDR3 is built from 15 residues. This receptor was obtained from a woman aged 40-49 years with COVID-19, enrolled during active disease. This chain joins TRBV11-1 and TRBJ2-3; 11 nucleotides line up with TRBD2. Sequencing was carried out using peripheral blood. The CDR3 is CATSFSGGATDTQYF. The DNA of the CDR3 is TGTGCCACCTCCTTTAGCGGGGGGGCCACAGATACGCAGTATTTT. Full variable domain (remainder filled in from reference TRBV11-1 and TRBJ2-3): EAEVAQSPRYKITEKSQAVAFWCDPISGHATLYWYRQILGQGPELLVQFQDESVVDDSQLPKDRFSAERLKGVDSTLKIQPAELGDSAMYLCATSFSGGATDTQYFGPGTRLTVL.